This T cell receptor (beta chain) emerged from a study of cytomegalovirus exposure and HLA in healthy donors. The donors (healthy individuals) were bone marrow donors. The junction had 5 bases not matched to a gene; V was cut back by 8 bases and J by 3 bases. The CDR3 runs to 13 residues. CDR1 WNHNN and CDR2 SYGVQD come from the germline V gene (reference sequence). Use of 60 Vbeta and 13 Jbeta primers characterized the PCR. TCRdb's table, derived via immunoSEQ multiplex PCR, lists solely in-frame clones and lacks some. The table lists some 180,000 clones, roughly 80% of them singletons. The chain links TRBV10-1 to TRBJ2-7; 9 bases map to TRBD1. The source is a man aged 35-49 years in good health and CMV-seronegative. Sequenced: PBMCs. The CDR3 DNA reads TGCGCCAGCGCCGGGACAGGGAACTACGAGCAGTACTTC. Protein sequence: CASAGTGNYEQYF.